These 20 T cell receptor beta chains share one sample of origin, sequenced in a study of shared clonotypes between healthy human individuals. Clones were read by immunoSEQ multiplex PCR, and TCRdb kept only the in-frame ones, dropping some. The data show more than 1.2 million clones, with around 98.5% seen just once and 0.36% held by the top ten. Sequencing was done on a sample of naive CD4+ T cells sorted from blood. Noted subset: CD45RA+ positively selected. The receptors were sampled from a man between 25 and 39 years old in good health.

The CDR3 region is CASSKDTGRTEAFF. In DNA, the CDR3 is TGTGCCAGTAGTAAAGATACAGGGAGGACTGAAGCTTTCTTT. V and J are TRBV19 and TRBJ1-1; D might be TRBD1 (6 bases). V was pared by 4 bases and J by 5 bases, with 14 bases between. Germline loops: CDR1 LNHDA, CDR2 SQIVND (reference sequence). The CDR3 is made up of 14 amino acids.

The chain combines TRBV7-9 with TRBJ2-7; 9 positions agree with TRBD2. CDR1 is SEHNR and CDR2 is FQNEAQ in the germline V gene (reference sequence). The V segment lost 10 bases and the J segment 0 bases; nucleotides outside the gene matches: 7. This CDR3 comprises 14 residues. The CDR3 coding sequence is TGTGCCACAAGACTAGCGGAGAGCTCCTACGAGCAGTACTTC. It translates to CATRLAESSYEQYF.

The CDR3 DNA is TGTGCCAGCAGTAGCGCGGAGACCCAGTACTTC. It translates to CASSSAETQYF. V is TRBV2 and J is TRBJ2-5; D is unresolved. Looked up from germline, CDR1 is SNHLY and CDR2 is FYNNEI. The CDR3 extends over 11 amino acids. Trimming shortened V by 5 bases and J by 5 bases, and 6 bases separated the two germline ends.

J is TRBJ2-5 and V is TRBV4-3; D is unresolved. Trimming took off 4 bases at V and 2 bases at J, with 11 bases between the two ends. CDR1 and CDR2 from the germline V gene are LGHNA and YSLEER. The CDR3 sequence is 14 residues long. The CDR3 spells CASSRGGSQETQYF. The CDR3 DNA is TGCGCCAGCAGCCGAGGCGGTAGTCAAGAGACCCAGTACTTC.

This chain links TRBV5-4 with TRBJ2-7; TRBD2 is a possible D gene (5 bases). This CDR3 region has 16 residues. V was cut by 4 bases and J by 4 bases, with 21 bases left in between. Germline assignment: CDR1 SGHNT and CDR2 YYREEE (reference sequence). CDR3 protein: CASSQATHSGNYEQYF. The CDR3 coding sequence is TGTGCCAGCAGCCAAGCGACCCATTCGGGAAATTACGAGCAGTACTTC.

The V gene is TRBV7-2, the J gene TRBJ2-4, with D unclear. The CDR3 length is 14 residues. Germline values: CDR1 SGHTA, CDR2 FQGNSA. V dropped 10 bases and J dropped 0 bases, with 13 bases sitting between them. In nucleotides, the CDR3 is TGTGCCACTGCCCCTTTAGGAGCCAAAAACATTCAGTACTTC. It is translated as CATAPLGAKNIQYF.

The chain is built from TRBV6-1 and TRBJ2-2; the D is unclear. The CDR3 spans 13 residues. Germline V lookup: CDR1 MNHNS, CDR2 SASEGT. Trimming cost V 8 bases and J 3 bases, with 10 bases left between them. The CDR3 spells CASGRHHTGELFF. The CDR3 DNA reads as TGTGCCAGCGGAAGACACCACACCGGGGAGCTGTTTTTT.

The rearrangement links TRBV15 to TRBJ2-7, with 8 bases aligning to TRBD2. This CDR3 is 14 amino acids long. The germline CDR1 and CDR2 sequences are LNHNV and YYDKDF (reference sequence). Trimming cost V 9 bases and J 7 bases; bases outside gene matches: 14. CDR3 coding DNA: TGTGCCACGGCGCGCGGGAGGACCGGGGGAGAGCAGTACTTC. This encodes CATARGRTGGEQYF.

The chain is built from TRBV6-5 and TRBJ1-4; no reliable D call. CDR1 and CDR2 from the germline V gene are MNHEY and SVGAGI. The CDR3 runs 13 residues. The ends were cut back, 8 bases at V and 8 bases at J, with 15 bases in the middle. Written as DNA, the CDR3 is TGTGCCAGCCAAACGACGGGTTCCGAAAAACTGTTTTTT. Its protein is CASQTTGSEKLFF.

The CDR3 spells CASSPVETANEKLFF. The CDR3 DNA follows: TGTGCCAGCTCACCGGTTGAAACGGCCAATGAAAAACTGTTTTTT. V gene TRBV18 combines with J gene TRBJ1-4; D remains unclear. Deletions cut 3 bases from V and 5 bases from J, with 13 bases between. The CDR3 covers 15 residues. The V gene's germline CDR1 is KGHSH and CDR2 LQKENI.

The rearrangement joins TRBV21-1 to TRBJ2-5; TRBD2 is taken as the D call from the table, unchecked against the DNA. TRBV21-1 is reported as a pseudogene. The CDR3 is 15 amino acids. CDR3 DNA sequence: TGTGCCAGTTCTAACCGGCCACGGGGTTCAGAGACCCAGTACTTC. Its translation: CASSNRPRGSETQYF.

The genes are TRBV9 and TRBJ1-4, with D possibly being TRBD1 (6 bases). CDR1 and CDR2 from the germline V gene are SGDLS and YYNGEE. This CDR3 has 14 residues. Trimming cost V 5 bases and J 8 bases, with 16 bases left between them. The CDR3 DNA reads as TGTGCCAGCAGTACACAGGGCCAGCGGGAAAAACTGTTTTTT. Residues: CASSTQGQREKLFF.

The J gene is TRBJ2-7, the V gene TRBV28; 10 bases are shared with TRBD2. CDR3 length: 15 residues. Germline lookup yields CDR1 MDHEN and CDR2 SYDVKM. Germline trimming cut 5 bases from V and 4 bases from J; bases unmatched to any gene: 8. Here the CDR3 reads CASSGDSGRVYEQYF. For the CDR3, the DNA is TGTGCCAGCAGTGGTGACAGCGGGAGGGTATACGAGCAGTACTTC.

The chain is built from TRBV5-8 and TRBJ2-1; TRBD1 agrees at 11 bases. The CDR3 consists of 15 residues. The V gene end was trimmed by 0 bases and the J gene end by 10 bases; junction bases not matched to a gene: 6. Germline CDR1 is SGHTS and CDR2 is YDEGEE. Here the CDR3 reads CASSLGDRGIEEQFF. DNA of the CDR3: TGTGCCAGCAGCTTGGGGGACAGGGGGATAGAGGAGCAGTTCTTC. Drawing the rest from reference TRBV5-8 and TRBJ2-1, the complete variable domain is EAGVTQSPTHLIKTRGQQATLRCSPISGHTSVYWYQQALGLGLQFLLWYDEGEERNRGNFPPRFSGRQFPNYSSELNVNALELEDSALYLCASSLGDRGIEEQFFGPGTRLTVL.

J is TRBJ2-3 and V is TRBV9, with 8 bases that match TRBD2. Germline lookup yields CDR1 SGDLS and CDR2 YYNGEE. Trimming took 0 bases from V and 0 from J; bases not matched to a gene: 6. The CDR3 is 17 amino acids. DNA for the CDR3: TGTGCCAGCAGCGTAGCGACCCTAGCGGGCAGCACAGATACGCAGTATTTT. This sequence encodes CASSVATLAGSTDTQYF.

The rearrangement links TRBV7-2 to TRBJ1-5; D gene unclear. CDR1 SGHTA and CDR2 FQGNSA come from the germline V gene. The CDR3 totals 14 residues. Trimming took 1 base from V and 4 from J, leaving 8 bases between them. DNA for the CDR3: TGTGCCAGCAGCTTAGGGGAAAGAAATCAGCCCCAGCATTTT. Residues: CASSLGERNQPQHF.

The CDR3 loop is CASSLSLTDTGELFF. The CDR3 DNA reads TGCGCCAGCAGCTTGTCCCTGACAGACACCGGGGAGCTGTTTTTT. The rearrangement uses TRBV5-1 and TRBJ2-2; a possible D gene is TRBD1 (5 bases). Trimming pared 1 base from V and 3 bases from J, leaving 10 bases between. Germline V lookup: CDR1 SGHRS, CDR2 YFSETQ. The CDR3 sequence is 15 residues long.

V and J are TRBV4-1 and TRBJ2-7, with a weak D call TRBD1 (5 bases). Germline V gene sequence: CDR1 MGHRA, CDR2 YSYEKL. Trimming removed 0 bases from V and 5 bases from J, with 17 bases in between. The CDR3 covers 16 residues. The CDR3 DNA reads TGCGCCAGCAGCCAAGAGGCAGGGCCAAATTTCCACGAGCAGTACTTC. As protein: CASSQEAGPNFHEQYF.

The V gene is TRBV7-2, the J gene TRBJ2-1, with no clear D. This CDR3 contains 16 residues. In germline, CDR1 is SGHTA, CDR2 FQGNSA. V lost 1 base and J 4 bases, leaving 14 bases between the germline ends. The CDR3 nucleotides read TGTGCCAGCAGCTTAGGAAGCCCCTACACATACAATGAGCAGTTCTTC. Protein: CASSLGSPYTYNEQFF.

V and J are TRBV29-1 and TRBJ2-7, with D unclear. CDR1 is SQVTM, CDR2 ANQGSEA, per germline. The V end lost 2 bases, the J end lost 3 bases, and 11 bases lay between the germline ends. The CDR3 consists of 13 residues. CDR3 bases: TGCAGCGTTGAAAGATTGGGCAGCTACGAGCAGTACTTC. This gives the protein CSVERLGSYEQYF.